The sample holds a few counts of the clone carrying this TCR beta chain. This record comes from a study of blood T cells in healthy people across ages. Then a second PCR, running about 6 to 12 cycles, was carried out with a sample-barcoded 5' primer and a J-beta primer mix. Each CDR3 protein gets one entry after TCRdb re-called the 5' RACE reads with MiXCR. The repertoire holds roughly 1,800,000 distinct CDR3 sequences, with roughly 49% as singletons. Trimming pared 3 bases from V and 2 bases from J, leaving 13 bases between. The germline CDR1 and CDR2 sequences are MNHEY and SMNVEV (reference sequence). The CDR3 contains 15 residues.

This receptor was obtained from a woman between 40 and 55 years old in good health. Material for sequencing was blood. The chain uses TRBV27 and TRBJ1-2; possible D gene TRBD1, 5 bases. This chain's CDR3 is CASSFQGRNNYGYTF. The CDR3 coding sequence is TGTGCCAGCAGTTTCCAGGGACGGAACAACTATGGCTACACCTTC.